The 5 T cell receptor beta chains in this list originate from one sample, sequenced in a study of T-cell reconstitution after alpha-beta-depleted transplantation in children. For TCRbeta, the library was prepared with unique molecular identifiers. One entry per CDR3 protein results from TCRdb running MiXCR on the PCR reads. The table includes approximately 650,000 distinct CDR3 sequences, about an eighth detected once. Specimen: PBMCs, collected before TCRalphabeta/CD19-depleted stem cell transplant. All receptors derive from a girl aged 2-10 years with congenital amegakaryocytic thrombocytopenia, due to receive a stem cell transplant.

This clonotype has a count of ten or more. This chain connects TRBV5-4 to TRBJ2-1, with D possibly being TRBD1 or TRBD2 (5 bases each). CDR3 size: 15 residues. The V and J ends lost 1 base and 8 bases respectively, with 16 bases between them. Germline values: CDR1 SGHNT, CDR2 YYREEE (reference sequence). The CDR3 spells CASSLRSGALHEQFF. CDR3 nucleotide sequence: TGTGCCAGCAGCTTGCGTTCCGGGGCCCTACATGAGCAGTTCTTC.

This clonotype has just a few counts. The chain recombines TRBV11-2 with TRBJ2-7; tentative D call: TRBD1 (5 bases). This CDR3 has 13 residues. Trimming stripped 8 bases from V and 3 bases from J, with 14 bases between. Germline loops: CDR1 SGHAT, CDR2 FQNNGV. CDR3: CASSGWGNYEQYF. CDR3 coding DNA: TGTGCCAGCTCCGGTTGGGGCAACTACGAGCAGTACTTC.

This clonotype was detected ten times or more. J is TRBJ2-3 and V is TRBV12-3 or TRBV12-4, with 11 bases identical to TRBD2. V was pared by 2 bases and J by 2 bases, with 15 bases of the junction left unmatched. This CDR3 is 20 amino acids long. CDR3 DNA sequence: TGTGCCAGCAGTTTAATTCGCCTCCTCCAACTAGCGGGGGACACAGATACGCAGTATTTT. This codes for CASSLIRLLQLAGDTDTQYF.

This clonotype has ten or more counts. CDR3 in DNA: TGTGCCAGCAGTTTAGTTGCAGGGCTCGAGCAGTACTTC. Translation gives CASSLVAGLEQYF. The V gene is TRBV12-3 or TRBV12-4, the J gene TRBJ2-7; a possible D gene is TRBD1 (5 bases). The CDR3 extends over 13 amino acids. V lost 1 base and J lost 6, with 10 bases in between.

The chain employs TRBV12-3 or TRBV12-4 and TRBJ1-1; unclear D gene. V was trimmed by 5 bases and J by 6 bases, leaving 31 bases between them. The CDR3 spans 19 residues. The CDR3 sequence is CASSPRSPPSGRVSPEAFF. The DNA of the CDR3 is TGTGCCAGCAGTCCCAGATCCCCTCCGAGTGGCCGGGTGAGCCCTGAAGCTTTCTTT.